The rows below give T cell receptor beta chains drawn from one sample of a study of T-cell memory formation after mild COVID-19. TCRdb independently ran MiXCR on the 5' RACE reads; one entry per CDR3 protein. The sample contains around 130,000 distinct CDR3 sequences, 16% of which appear only once. Sequencing was performed on PBMCs or a T cell subset sorted from them (not recorded which). The receptors originated from an adult woman who had mild COVID-19 (a few samples of this study predate the infection). Cell type and time point are not known. CDR3s include the opening cysteine and the closing phenylalanine or tryptophan. D genes are given only for firm matches. Clone size is stated in some rows and not others, as once, few, many or a class when expanded.

v_gene	j_gene	abundance	d_gene	CDR3nt	CDR3aa
TRBV9	TRBJ2-3	-	TRBD2	TGTGCCAGCGGGATTAGCGGGTCGAGCACAGATACGCAGTATTTT	CASGISGSSTDTQYF
TRBV10-3	TRBJ1-1	-	-	TGTGCCATCAGTGAGTCGGCGGCGAACACTGAAGCTTTCTTT	CAISESAANTEAFF
TRBV7-6	TRBJ2-2	-	-	TGTGCCAGCAGCTTACTAGTAAATCCCGGGGAGCTGTTTTTT	CASSLLVNPGELFF
TRBV9	TRBJ1-3	-	-	TGTGCCAGCAGCGTAGTGGAGGGAATCGCTGGAAACACCATATATTTT	CASSVVEGIAGNTIYF
TRBV7-9	TRBJ1-2	-	-	TGTGCCAGCAGCTCGCCCCGAACTCATCCCGGGGACTATGGCTACACCTTC	CASSSPRTHPGDYGYTF
TRBV7-2	TRBJ1-1	-	-	TGTGCCAGCAGCTTAGGGGGGGGTGTGAACACTGAAGTTTTCTTT	CASSLGGGVNTEVFF
TRBV24-1	TRBJ2-7	few	-	TGTGCCACCAGGGAGCCGGCGACGGGGGAGCAGTACTTC	CATREPATGEQYF
TRBV5-1	TRBJ1-6	-	-	TGCGCCAGCAGCGGATTGCCCGATTCACCCCTCCACTTT	CASSGLPDSPLHF
TRBV9	TRBJ2-7	-	-	TGTGCCAGCAGCGTAGGTGGAGGGGGCGACGAGCAGTACTTC	CASSVGGGGDEQYF
TRBV20-1	TRBJ2-7	-	-	TGCAGTGCTAGAGATCAGCGGAGGGCCCTCGTAAACGAGCAGTACTTC	CSARDQRRALVNEQYF
TRBV29-1	TRBJ2-6	few	-	TGCAGCGTTGTAATCAGCTCTGGGGCCAACGTCCTGACTTTC	CSVVISSGANVLTF
TRBV5-1	TRBJ2-7	-	TRBD1	TGCGCCAGCAGCTTGGCCAAACCTACGGGACAGCCATACTTC	CASSLAKPTGQPYF
TRBV5-1	TRBJ2-7	few	-	TGCGCCAGCAGCTTCTTCGGGGGCTCCTACGAGCAGTACTTC	CASSFFGGSYEQYF
TRBV29-1	TRBJ2-2	few	-	TGCAGCGTTGATGATAACAGGGTGGGGGAGCTGTTTTTT	CSVDDNRVGELFF
TRBV4-3	TRBJ2-5	-	-	TGCGCCAGCAGCACCAGTGGGGGGGAGACCCAGTACTTC	CASSTSGGETQYF
TRBV7-9	TRBJ2-7	few	-	TGTGCCAGCAGCTTAGCCCAGTCGCCCTACGAGCAGTACTTC	CASSLAQSPYEQYF